A single sample gave rise to the 25 T cell receptor beta chains below, sequenced in a study of T cell clonotyping in hematopoietic cell transplantation (dated by TCRdb to the early 2020s). This specimen's time point label, interpreted: recipient sample about 28 days before transplant, after cytoreduction. The library relied on the immunoSEQ multiplex PCR assay. TCRdb provides this immuneACCESS table in a form limited to in-frame rearrangements. Some clones are lacking; in checked studies, under half of them reflect an unresolved V gene, and why the rest are absent is not known. The sample table lists 45,000 to 60,000 clones, just over 85% of them with a count of one. The top ten clones comprise about 5.6% of the sample. The sample in question was peripheral blood mononuclear cells, obtained before stem cell transplant. These receptors were obtained from a man aged 60 to 75 with biphenotypic leukemia. Some clones in this sample may be carry-over from other donors' samples.

V is TRBV10-3 and J is TRBJ2-3, with a possible D match to TRBD2 (5 bases). The germline gives CDR1 ENHRY, CDR2 SYGVKD. The germline V and J ends were trimmed by 7 bases and 0 bases, with 11 bases remaining between them. This CDR3 is built from 14 residues. CDR3 nucleotide sequence: TGTGCCATCAAGGAGGATCCTAGCACAGATACGCAGTATTTT. Its translation: CAIKEDPSTDTQYF.

The J gene is TRBJ2-7, the V gene TRBV5-6; 8 bases match TRBD1. This CDR3 region has 15 residues. Germline V CDR1 and CDR2: SGHDT, YYEEEE. V was clipped by 5 bases and J by 1 base; unmatched bases: 8. Here the CDR3 reads CASRADRDSSYEQYF. In DNA form, the CDR3 reads TGTGCCAGCAGGGCGGACAGGGATTCTTCCTACGAGCAGTACTTC.

V usage is TRBV5-4 and J usage is TRBJ2-3, with 8 positions matching TRBD1. The CDR3 has 15 residues. Germline CDR1 is SGHNT and CDR2 is YYREEE (reference sequence). V shed 0 bases, J shed 0 bases, and the junction held 0 bases outside the gene matches. The CDR3 spells CASSLGDRSTDTQYF. The CDR3 bases are TGTGCCAGCAGCTTGGGGGACAGGAGCACAGATACGCAGTATTTT.

This chain uses TRBV27 with TRBJ1-1; D is perhaps TRBD1 (5 bases). The V end was cut by 8 bases, the J end by 5 bases, with 18 bases between. The germline V gene has CDR1 MNHEY and CDR2 SMNVEV (reference sequence). This CDR3 is built from 14 residues. The CDR3 DNA reads as TGTGCCAGCGGCATTGCGGGGGTCCTGACTGAAGCTTTCTTT. It yields the protein CASGIAGVLTEAFF.

The gene calls are TRBV6-6 and TRBJ1-5, with 9 nucleotides matching TRBD1. CDR1 and CDR2 from the germline V gene are MNHNY and SVGAGI (reference sequence). The CDR3 is 16 amino acids. Trimming removed 5 bases from V and 3 bases from J; junction bases left unmatched: 8. CDR3 nucleotides: TGTGCCAGCAGTCACGCCCGGGACAGGGCCAATCAGCCCCAGCATTTT. The encoded protein is CASSHARDRANQPQHF.

This clone was counted only a few times. CDR3 nucleotides: TGTGCCAGGAGAAACAGGGGGCTGATTGGCTACACCTTC. It encodes CARRNRGLIGYTF. J is TRBJ1-2 and V is TRBV27, with 9 bases aligning to TRBD1. The germline gives CDR1 MNHEY, CDR2 SMNVEV (reference sequence). CDR3 length equals 13 residues. After removal of 9 bases from V and 7 bases from J, the junction contained 9 bases not matched to a gene.

The gene calls are TRBV2 and TRBJ1-5; tentative D call: TRBD1 (6 bases). The CDR3 runs 13 residues. Trimming stripped 3 bases from V and 5 bases from J, with 8 bases between. CDR1 is SNHLY and CDR2 is FYNNEI in the germline V gene. The CDR3 sequence: CASSDRGYQPQHF. Written as DNA, the CDR3 is TGTGCCAGCAGTGACAGGGGATATCAGCCCCAGCATTTT.

The chain couples TRBV7-2 to TRBJ2-3, with TRBD2 matching over 8 bases. CDR1 is SGHTA and CDR2 is FQGNSA in the germline V gene. The CDR3 spans 15 residues. V was pared by 1 base and J by 5 bases, with 5 bases of the junction left unmatched. The CDR3 here is CASSLGGRLRDTQYF. The CDR3 DNA follows: TGTGCCAGCAGCTTAGGCGGGAGGCTCCGAGATACGCAGTATTTT. The full variable domain, completed using reference TRBV7-2 and TRBJ2-3, is GAGVSQSPSNKVTEKGKDVELRCDPISGHTALYWYRQSLGQGLEFLIYFQGNSAPDKSGLPSDRFSAERTGGSVSTLTIQRTQQEDSAVYLCASSLGGRLRDTQYFGPGTRLTVL.

The chain carries TRBV10-3 and TRBJ1-1; possibly TRBD1 for D (6 bases). The CDR3 contains 11 residues. V lost 7 bases to trimming and J lost 5 bases, with 8 bases between them. Germline V lookup: CDR1 ENHRY, CDR2 SYGVKD. This CDR3 reads CAIIQGTEAFF. For the CDR3, the DNA is TGTGCCATCATACAGGGTACTGAAGCTTTCTTT.

In DNA form, the CDR3 reads TGCAGCGTTGAAGAAGGACTCGAAGCTTTCTTT. Protein: CSVEEGLEAFF. The V gene is TRBV29-1, the J gene TRBJ1-1; D ambiguous. This CDR3 has 11 residues. Trimming left V 0 bases short and J 8 bases short, with 7 bases between. The V gene's germline CDR1 is SQVTM and CDR2 ANQGSEA. Looking up the rest from reference TRBV29-1 and TRBJ1-1 gives the full variable domain: SAVISQKPSRDICQRGTSLTIQCQVDSQVTMMFWYRQQPGQSLTLIATANQGSEATYESGFVIDKFPISRPNLTFSTLTVSNMSPEDSSIYLCSVEEGLEAFFGQGTRLTVV.

V gene TRBV30 combines with J gene TRBJ1-1; D may be TRBD1 (5 bases). This CDR3 has 13 amino acids. The germline CDR1 and CDR2 sequences are GTSNPN and SVGIG (reference sequence). With 7 bases removed from V and 5 bases from J, the gap between germline ends came to 17 bases. The CDR3 spells CALTSVGDTEAFF. The CDR3 DNA is TGTGCCTTAACATCCGTGGGGGATACTGAAGCTTTCTTT.

The chain combines TRBV28 with TRBJ2-2; D gene unclear. The CDR3 covers 14 residues. Trimming left V 7 bases short and J 3 bases short, with 12 bases between. Looked up from germline, CDR1 is MDHEN and CDR2 is SYDVKM. CDR3 in amino acids: CASTLDRDTGELFF. CDR3 nucleotides: TGTGCCAGCACCTTGGACCGCGACACCGGGGAGCTGTTTTTT.

This clone has just a few counts. The J gene is TRBJ2-1, the V gene TRBV5-1; maybe TRBD2 (5 bases). V was cut by 0 bases and J by 3 bases, with 13 bases left in between. The CDR3 is 16 residues long. The V gene's germline CDR1 is SGHRS and CDR2 YFSETQ. The CDR3 sequence: CASSLAQAAHYNEQFF. The CDR3 nucleotides read TGCGCCAGCAGCTTGGCCCAAGCGGCTCACTACAATGAGCAGTTCTTC. Filled out from reference TRBV5-1 and TRBJ2-1, the complete variable domain reads KAGVTQTPRYLIKTRGQQVTLSCSPISGHRSVSWYQQTPGQGLQFLFEYFSETQRNKGNFPGRFSGRQFSNSRSEMNVSTLELGDSALYLCASSLAQAAHYNEQFFGPGTRLTVL.

This clone has only a few counts. The chain is built from TRBV19 and TRBJ1-2; weak D call: TRBD1 (5 bases). The CDR3 covers 15 residues. V was shortened by 8 bases and J by 1 base, with 17 bases between the two germline ends. Germline V gene data show CDR1 as LNHDA and CDR2 as SQIVND (reference sequence). The CDR3 DNA reads TGTGCCAGTCGGTACCTAACAGGAGATAACTATGGCTACACCTTC. Its protein is CASRYLTGDNYGYTF.

This clone was counted between two and nine times. V and J are TRBV9 and TRBJ2-1, with TRBD1 identical over 9 bases. J gave up 8 bases and V 3 bases, and 6 bases lay outside the gene matches. This CDR3 is built from 14 residues. Per germline, CDR1 SGDLS and CDR2 YYNGEE. The CDR3 sequence: CASSGDRAYYEQFF. The DNA of the CDR3 is TGTGCCAGCAGCGGGGACAGGGCGTACTATGAGCAGTTCTTC.

CDR3 nucleotides: TGTGCCTGGAGGGCTAGCGGGACCGAGCAGTACTTC. Its protein product is CAWRASGTEQYF. The J gene is TRBJ2-7, the V gene TRBV30; 9 nucleotides agree with TRBD2. V shed 3 bases, J shed 6 bases, and the junction held 3 bases outside the gene matches. In germline, CDR1 is GTSNPN, CDR2 SVGIG (reference sequence). The CDR3 consists of 12 residues.

The chain links TRBV10-3 to TRBJ2-3, with 10 bases identical to TRBD2. The CDR3 is 14 residues long. With 10 bases clipped from V and 1 base from J, the junction kept 5 bases outside the gene matches. In germline, CDR1 is ENHRY, CDR2 SYGVKD. The CDR3 DNA reads as TGTGCCACAGTAGCGGGAGGACGCACAGATACGCAGTATTTT. This codes for CATVAGGRTDTQYF.

This chain connects TRBV19 to TRBJ1-2; 11 positions match TRBD1. The germline V gene has CDR1 LNHDA and CDR2 SQIVND (reference sequence). The CDR3 runs 15 residues. With 0 bases clipped from V and 6 bases from J, the junction kept 3 bases outside the gene matches. The CDR3 nucleotides are TGTGCCAGTAGTATAGATCGGGGACAGGGGGATGGCTACACCTTC. Translating it yields CASSIDRGQGDGYTF.

The chain combines TRBV30 with TRBJ2-7; D may correspond to TRBD1 or TRBD2 (6 bases each). Germline CDR1 and CDR2: GTSNPN and SVGIG (reference sequence). Between the trimmed V and J ends, which lost 2 bases and 1 base, there was a span of 12 bases. This CDR3 contains 14 residues. CDR3 loop: CAWSRGQISYEQYF. In DNA form, the CDR3 reads TGTGCCTGGAGTCGGGGGCAGATTTCCTACGAGCAGTACTTC.

This clone was picked up a small number of times. The chain couples TRBV5-1 to TRBJ2-5; 10 positions agree with TRBD1. Per germline, CDR1 SGHRS and CDR2 YFSETQ. The V and J ends lost 4 bases and 4 bases, in that order; junction bases with no gene match: 7. The CDR3 is 15 residues long. The CDR3 reads CASSLSTGGAETQYF. CDR3 nucleotides: TGCGCCAGCAGCCTTTCGACAGGGGGCGCAGAGACCCAGTACTTC.

The V call is TRBV30, the J call TRBJ2-1; D uncertain. V lost 4 bases and J 2 bases, leaving 12 bases between the germline ends. This CDR3 has 14 amino acids. Looked up from germline, CDR1 is GTSNPN and CDR2 is SVGIG (reference sequence). As DNA, the CDR3 is TGTGCCTGGACCTTTGGCGCGACCTACAATGAGCAGTTCTTC. It specifies CAWTFGATYNEQFF.

V gene TRBV19 combines with J gene TRBJ1-5, with D possibly being TRBD1 (6 bases). CDR1 is LNHDA, CDR2 SQIVND, per germline (reference sequence). The V and J ends lost 5 bases and 6 bases respectively, with 17 bases between them. This CDR3 has 15 residues. The DNA of the CDR3 is TGTGCCAGTAGTGCGACAGGCGAGGGTGTTCAGCCCCAGCATTTT. It codes for CASSATGEGVQPQHF.

This chain links TRBV9 with TRBJ1-4, with D hard to call. Germline V gene lookup returns CDR1 SGDLS and CDR2 YYNGEE. V gave up 0 bases and J gave up 7 bases, with 13 bases separating them. CDR3 length: 15 residues. Written as DNA, the CDR3 is TGTGCCAGCAGCGTAGGAGGGTCCGTGAGTGAAAAACTGTTTTTT. Protein: CASSVGGSVSEKLFF.

The V gene is TRBV4-2, the J gene TRBJ1-1, with D possibly TRBD1 on 6 matching bases. The CDR3 is made up of 15 amino acids. Germline CDR1 and CDR2: LGHNA and YNFKEQ. Trimming removed 1 base at V and 2 bases at J, with 11 bases between. In DNA, the CDR3 is TGTGCCAGCAGCCAAGCGACAGGAATAAACACTGAAGCTTTCTTT. Protein: CASSQATGINTEAFF.

CDR3 bases: TGCGCCAGCAGCTTGGACAGGGGTCTTGAAGCTTTCTTT. It encodes CASSLDRGLEAFF. The chain uses TRBV5-1 and TRBJ1-1, with 7 positions matching TRBD1. The CDR3 extends over 13 amino acids. The V and J ends lost 0 bases and 7 bases, in that order; junction bases with no gene match: 3. In germline, CDR1 is SGHRS, CDR2 YFSETQ. The full variable domain, in which reference TRBV5-1 and TRBJ1-1 provide the parts outside the CDR3, is KAGVTQTPRYLIKTRGQQVTLSCSPISGHRSVSWYQQTPGQGLQFLFEYFSETQRNKGNFPGRFSGRQFSNSRSEMNVSTLELGDSALYLCASSLDRGLEAFFGQGTRLTVV.